Below are 25 T cell receptor beta chains sequenced from a single sample in a study of cytomegalovirus exposure and HLA in healthy donors. This table comes from immunoSEQ multiplex PCR, and its TCRdb copy is limited to in-frame clones, with some not included. The table includes over 120,000 clones, 80% to 90% detected once. Sample: PBMCs. These receptors were obtained from a woman in her 30s in good health and CMV-seropositive.

The rearrangement uses TRBV2 and TRBJ1-2, with D uncertain. The ends were cut back, 2 bases at V and 10 bases at J, with 8 bases in the middle. This CDR3 is 11 amino acids long. Germline values: CDR1 SNHLY, CDR2 FYNNEI. The CDR3 reads CASSELLVYTF. The CDR3 region has the DNA TGTGCCAGCAGTGAATTACTCGTCTACACCTTC.

The J gene is TRBJ2-3, the V gene TRBV11-2, with TRBD2 matching 14 bases. V dropped 5 bases and J dropped 4; count of bases not matched to a gene: 5. Germline values: CDR1 SGHAT, CDR2 FQNNGV. The CDR3 has 16 amino acids. DNA for the CDR3: TGTGCCAGCAGCAATCGACTAGCGGGGGGGTCAGATACGCAGTATTTT. This encodes CASSNRLAGGSDTQYF.

This chain connects TRBV28 to TRBJ2-7; 9 bases are shared with TRBD1. The ends lost 6 bases at V and 1 base at J; junction bases unmatched: 7. The CDR3 is 15 amino acids. CDR1 and CDR2 (germline): MDHEN, SYDVKM. The CDR3 loop is CASSWEGTGSYEQYF. The CDR3 bases are TGTGCCAGCAGCTGGGAGGGGACAGGGTCCTACGAGCAGTACTTC. Variable domain in full (rest from reference TRBV28 and TRBJ2-7): DVKVTQSSRYLVKRTGEKVFLECVQDMDHENMFWYRQDPGLGLRLIYFSYDVKMKEKGDIPEGYSVSREKKERFSLILESASTNQTSMYLCASSWEGTGSYEQYFGPGTRLTVT.

The V and J genes are TRBV27 and TRBJ2-1, with 10 bases aligning to TRBD2. Losses at the gene ends were 5 bases for V and 4 bases for J; bases not matched to a gene: 8. This CDR3 has 16 amino acids. The germline CDR1 and CDR2 sequences are MNHEY and SMNVEV (reference sequence). CDR3 amino acids: CASSPQAGGPYNEQFF. CDR3 coding DNA: TGTGCCAGCAGTCCCCAAGCGGGAGGGCCATACAATGAGCAGTTCTTC.

J is TRBJ2-2 and V is TRBV6-5; 8 bases map to TRBD1. CDR1 is MNHEY, CDR2 SVGAGI, per germline. The CDR3 is made up of 16 amino acids. V lost 3 bases and J lost 2; bases outside the gene matches: 5. CDR3: CASSYWGTGNTGELFF. CDR3 in DNA: TGTGCCAGCAGTTATTGGGGGACAGGAAACACCGGGGAGCTGTTTTTT.

The V gene is TRBV14, the J gene TRBJ2-7, with D perhaps matching TRBD2 (5 bases). This CDR3 region has 15 residues. Trimming took 1 base from V and 5 from J, leaving 15 bases between them. CDR1 and CDR2 (germline): SGHDN, FVKESK. CDR3 sequence reads: CASSQAPGKAHEQYF. CDR3 DNA: TGTGCCAGCAGCCAAGCCCCGGGGAAGGCCCACGAGCAGTACTTC.

The gene calls are TRBV7-9 and TRBJ2-1, with D unresolved. With 3 bases removed from V and 5 bases from J, the gap between germline ends came to 5 bases. This CDR3 has 12 residues. CDR1 is SEHNR, CDR2 FQNEAQ, per germline (reference sequence). The CDR3 spells CASSFTDNEQFF. For the CDR3, the DNA is TGTGCCAGCAGCTTTACGGACAATGAGCAGTTCTTC.

The V call is TRBV2, the J call TRBJ2-3, with 9 bases identical to TRBD2. The CDR3 runs 18 residues. Germline V gene data show CDR1 as SNHLY and CDR2 as FYNNEI. Trimming took 4 bases from V and 0 from J; bases not matched to a gene: 11. The CDR3 loop is CASSARVIAGASTDTQYF. The CDR3 nucleotides are TGTGCCAGCAGTGCTAGGGTGATAGCGGGGGCTAGCACAGATACGCAGTATTTT.

Comment on this clone: This specimen includes other DNA sequences encoding the same CDR3. The chain has TRBV7-8 and TRBJ2-3; 11 bases are a match to TRBD1. Germline trimming cut 3 bases from V and 4 bases from J; bases unmatched to any gene: 0. Germline V lookup: CDR1 SGHVS, CDR2 FQNEAQ. This CDR3 region has 14 residues. The CDR3 region is CASSLGQGADTQYF. The CDR3 DNA follows: TGTGCCAGCAGCTTGGGACAGGGGGCAGATACGCAGTATTTT. Filled out from reference TRBV7-8 and TRBJ2-3, the complete variable domain reads GAGVSQSPRYKVAKRGQDVALRCDPISGHVSLFWYQQALGQGPEFLTYFQNEAQLDKSGLPSDRFFAERPEGSVSTLKIQRTQQEDSAVYLCASSLGQGADTQYFGPGTRLTVL.

The chain uses TRBV29-1 and TRBJ2-1; a weak D match, TRBD2 (7 bases). Germline CDR1 and CDR2: SQVTM and ANQGSEA. Trimming left V 4 bases short and J 2 bases short, with 15 bases between. CDR3 length: 15 amino acids. The chain's CDR3 is CSVAGGRGTYNEQFF. CDR3 bases: TGCAGCGTTGCCGGTGGGAGGGGGACCTACAATGAGCAGTTCTTC.

The V gene is TRBV9, the J gene TRBJ1-1; D unresolved. The CDR3 runs 12 residues. The ends were cut back, 0 bases at V and 9 bases at J, with 9 bases in the middle. Germline V lookup: CDR1 SGDLS, CDR2 YYNGEE. The CDR3 here is CASSVGGSQAFF. CDR3 DNA sequence: TGTGCCAGCAGCGTAGGCGGGTCTCAAGCTTTCTTT.

The chain carries TRBV27 and TRBJ2-1; possibly TRBD2 for D (6 bases). The CDR3 length is 14 residues. Looked up from germline, CDR1 is MNHEY and CDR2 is SMNVEV (reference sequence). V shed 4 bases and J shed 6 bases, with 13 bases lying between them. CDR3 nucleotides: TGTGCCAGCAGTTCCCGACTAGTAAGCAATGAGCAGTTCTTC. Encoded protein: CASSSRLVSNEQFF.

The V call is TRBV7-7, the J call TRBJ2-7; 9 bases map to TRBD2. This CDR3 spans 15 amino acids. The V gene's germline CDR1 is SSHAT and CDR2 FNYEAQ (reference sequence). V lost 5 bases and J lost 3; bases outside the gene matches: 8. The CDR3 spells CASSPRLADYYEQYF. The CDR3 nucleotides are TGTGCCAGCAGCCCAAGACTAGCGGACTACTACGAGCAGTACTTC.

The gene calls are TRBV29-1 and TRBJ2-7; 8 nucleotides align to TRBD1. J gave up 3 bases and V 6 bases, and 7 bases lay outside the gene matches. This CDR3 has 13 amino acids. Germline loops: CDR1 SQVTM, CDR2 ANQGSEA. The CDR3 DNA sequence: TGCAGCGTCGCTGGACAGGGTTTCTACGAGCAGTACTTC. Residues: CSVAGQGFYEQYF.

The chain couples TRBV2 to TRBJ2-7; 11 bases align to TRBD2. Germline CDR1 and CDR2: SNHLY and FYNNEI. The trim removed 6 bases at V and 2 bases at J, leaving 3 bases unmatched. The CDR3 contains 14 residues. The CDR3 region is CASSGLAGPYEQYF. In DNA, the CDR3 is TGTGCCAGCAGCGGACTAGCGGGCCCCTACGAGCAGTACTTC.

J is TRBJ1-2 and V is TRBV6-1, with 8 bases aligning to TRBD1. Trimming removed 2 bases from V and 4 bases from J; junction bases left unmatched: 6. This CDR3 spans 15 amino acids. Germline CDR1 is MNHNS and CDR2 is SASEGT. The CDR3 bases are TGTGCCAGCAGTGAATCCAGGGGGCTGGGCTATGGCTACACCTTC. It encodes CASSESRGLGYGYTF.

The chain links TRBV2 to TRBJ1-2, with D hard to call. CDR3 length: 16 residues. V lost 2 bases and J lost 4, with 17 bases in between. The V gene's germline CDR1 is SNHLY and CDR2 FYNNEI. CDR3 in DNA: TGTGCCAGCAGTGAAAGTAGTATTCGGAGGACCTATGGCTACACCTTC. Protein sequence: CASSESSIRRTYGYTF. The full variable domain, completed using reference TRBV2 and TRBJ1-2, is EPEVTQTPSHQVTQMGQEVILRCVPISNHLYFYWYRQILGQKVEFLVSFYNNEISEKSEIFDDQFSVERPDGSNFTLKIRSTKLEDSAMYFCASSESSIRRTYGYTFGSGTRLTVV.

The chain carries TRBV6-1 and TRBJ2-2; TRBD1 agrees at 7 bases. Germline lookup yields CDR1 MNHNS and CDR2 SASEGT. J was trimmed by 5 bases and V by 7 bases; bases with no gene match: 4. CDR3 length equals 13 residues. CDR3 DNA sequence: TGTGCCAGCACACAGGGGATGACCGGGGAGCTGTTTTTT. This translates into CASTQGMTGELFF.

The rearrangement joins TRBV29-1 to TRBJ2-2; weak D call: TRBD2 (5 bases). The CDR3 is made up of 15 amino acids. V lost 7 bases, J lost 2 bases, and 17 bases lay in between. The germline CDR1 and CDR2 sequences are SQVTM and ANQGSEA. The DNA of the CDR3 is TGCAGCGCCGGAGGTGGCGAAAGCAACACCGGGGAGCTGTTTTTT. This gives the protein CSAGGGESNTGELFF.

The chain recombines TRBV18 with TRBJ2-6, with 10 bases aligning to TRBD1. The CDR3 totals 16 residues. V lost 4 bases, J lost 5 bases, and 5 bases stayed unmatched. Germline CDR1 and CDR2: KGHSH and LQKENI. The CDR3 nucleotides are TGTGCCAGCTCACGCGACAGGGGGCGCTGGGCCAACGTCCTGACTTTC. Translated, it gives CASSRDRGRWANVLTF.

V gene TRBV4-1 combines with J gene TRBJ2-3; TRBD2 might be the D (5 bases). This CDR3 is built from 18 residues. Trimming pared 1 base from V and 0 bases from J, leaving 17 bases between. Germline V gene sequence: CDR1 MGHRA, CDR2 YSYEKL. The CDR3 loop reads CASSQGRAGRVSTDTQYF. The DNA of the CDR3 is TGCGCCAGCAGCCAAGGGCGGGCCGGAAGGGTGAGCACAGATACGCAGTATTTT.

As DNA, the CDR3 is TGCAGCGTGCACACACCTGCGAACACCGGGGAGCTGTTTTTT. It specifies CSVHTPANTGELFF. This rearrangement joins TRBV29-1 to TRBJ2-2; D call uncertain. The CDR3 runs 14 residues. Trimming cost V 6 bases and J 0 bases, with 11 bases left between them. CDR1 and CDR2 (germline): SQVTM, ANQGSEA.

The J gene is TRBJ1-2, the V gene TRBV6-1; a weak D match, TRBD1 (6 bases). The V end lost 4 bases, the J end lost 1 base, and 10 bases lay between the germline ends. Germline CDR1 and CDR2: MNHNS and SASEGT. This CDR3 contains 14 residues. The CDR3 loop is CASSGPGVNYGYTF. CDR3 DNA sequence: TGTGCCAGCAGTGGGCCAGGGGTTAACTATGGCTACACCTTC.

The chain combines TRBV5-1 with TRBJ1-3; D might be TRBD1 (5 bases). CDR1 and CDR2 from the germline V gene are SGHRS and YFSETQ. The V end was cut by 0 bases, the J end by 2 bases, with 9 bases between. The length of the CDR3 is 15 residues. The CDR3 nucleotides read TGCGCCAGCAGCTTGGGGGGCAGCACTGGAAACACCATATATTTT. Protein: CASSLGGSTGNTIYF.

The rearrangement links TRBV2 to TRBJ1-2; 9 bases are shared with TRBD1. Germline V CDR1 and CDR2: SNHLY, FYNNEI. The CDR3 is made up of 13 amino acids. The trim removed 4 bases at V and 6 bases at J, leaving 3 bases unmatched. The CDR3 DNA sequence: TGTGCCAGCAGTGTGGACAGGGGCCATGGCTACACCTTC. Translating it yields CASSVDRGHGYTF.